This is a list of T cell receptor beta chains from one sample in a study of blood T cell repertoires in COVID-19. TCRdb keeps only in-frame clones here, not all; method: immunoSEQ multiplex PCR. The table lists about 140,000 clones, 60% to 80% of them singletons. Sequencing was done on a sample of peripheral blood. These receptors came from a man in his sixties who had recovered from COVID-19. Both conserved end residues are part of each CDR3. D genes are given only for firm matches. Expanded clones are given a class, and other clones once, few, many or no size at all.

TRBV25-1	.	TRBJ1-6	.	CASSTGGGVGSPLHF	TGTGCCAGCAGCACGGGGGGCGGGGTTGGGTCACCCCTCCACTTT
TRBV7-2	.	TRBJ2-5	.	CASSTPGGRETQYF	TGTGCCAGCAGCACTCCGGGGGGCCGGGAGACCCAGTACTTC
TRBV2	.	TRBJ2-2	few	CASSETGTQNTGELFF	TGTGCCAGCAGTGAAACCGGGACACAGAACACCGGGGAGCTGTTTTTT
TRBV5-1	TRBD2	TRBJ2-1	.	CASSLGAGATYNEQFF	TGCGCCAGCAGCTTGGGAGCGGGGGCCACCTACAATGAGCAGTTCTTC
TRBV3-1/TRBV3-2	.	TRBJ1-3	.	CASSTPEGLGNTIYF	TGTGCCAGCAGCACCCCGGAGGGCTTGGGAAACACCATATATTTT
TRBV4-3	TRBD2	TRBJ2-7	.	CASSQDSGKPSYEQYF	TGCGCCAGCAGCCAAGATAGCGGGAAACCTTCCTACGAGCAGTACTTC
TRBV28	.	TRBJ2-1	.	CASRKRGDITYNEQFF	TGTGCCAGCAGGAAAAGGGGCGACATCACGTACAATGAGCAGTTCTTC
TRBV29-1	TRBD1	TRBJ1-1	.	CSVEKQGGTEAFF	TGCAGCGTGGAAAAACAGGGGGGAACTGAAGCTTTCTTT
TRBV5-4	.	TRBJ2-3	many	CASSLQGGGRTDTQYF	TGTGCCAGCAGCCTCCAGGGGGGCGGACGCACAGATACGCAGTATTTT
TRBV7-3	.	TRBJ2-5	.	CASSLTTGPPEETQYF	TGTGCCAGCAGCTTAACTACGGGTCCACCCGAGGAGACCCAGTACTTC
TRBV12-3/TRBV12-4	TRBD1	TRBJ1-4	.	CASREQGGEKLFF	TGTGCCAGCAGAGAACAGGGGGGCGAAAAACTGTTTTTT
TRBV6-4	TRBD2	TRBJ2-1	.	CASSMSGTPSSYNEQFF	TGTGCCAGCAGTATGAGCGGGACCCCGAGCTCCTACAATGAGCAGTTCTTC
TRBV6-5	.	TRBJ1-6	.	CASRGGNSYNSPLHF	TGTGCCAGCAGGGGGGGAAACTCCTATAATTCACCCCTCCACTTT
TRBV7-7	.	TRBJ2-1	.	CASSPYDSLPTNEQFF	TGTGCTAGCAGCCCCTATGACAGCCTTCCCACCAATGAGCAGTTCTTC
TRBV24-1	.	TRBJ1-1	.	CATSANTGSGDEAFF	TGTGCCACCAGTGCCAATACAGGGTCTGGGGATGAAGCTTTCTTT
TRBV19	TRBD1	TRBJ1-6	.	CATSDRGNSPLHF	TGTGCCACTTCGGACAGGGGTAATTCACCCCTCCACTTT
TRBV18	TRBD1	TRBJ2-1	.	CASSRDRNEQFF	TGTGCCAGCTCACGGGACAGGAATGAGCAGTTCTTC
TRBV15	.	TRBJ1-1	.	CATSRGQLIEAFF	TGTGCCACCAGCAGAGGACAGTTAATTGAAGCTTTCTTT
TRBV7-2	TRBD1	TRBJ1-5	.	CASSPGQGRNQPQHF	TGTGCCAGCAGCCCCGGACAGGGTCGCAATCAGCCCCAGCATTTT
TRBV7-2	.	TRBJ2-7	.	CASSLSGLGTAYEQYF	TGTGCCAGCAGCTTATCGGGTCTGGGGACTGCCTACGAGCAGTACTTC